This record covers a single T cell receptor beta chain. What it binds is unknown. The data are from a study of blood T cells in healthy people across ages. Study findings and constraints: Age brought a roughly linear fall in TCR beta diversity measured per million T cells. Naive T cell percentage strongly correlated with TCR beta diversity. Greater diversity and more naive CD4+ cells were seen in long-lived donors than in aged donors. Researchers judged that diversity estimates from one million T cells fell short of true values.

A sample-barcoded 5' primer and a J-beta primer mix were used in a second PCR of roughly 7 to 12 cycles. TCRdb independently ran MiXCR on the 5' RACE reads; one entry per CDR3 protein. The top ten clones hold about an eighth of a sample with 850,000 to 1,000,000 distinct CDR3 sequences, around 48% of them seen once. Trimming took off 3 bases at V and 5 bases at J, with 12 bases between the two ends. From germline, CDR1 is SGHRS and CDR2 YFSETQ. The CDR3 is made up of 14 amino acids. The TCR originated in a man in his thirties or forties in good health. Sequencing input: blood. The gene calls are TRBV5-1 and TRBJ1-5; tentatively, D is TRBD1 (5 bases). CDR3 loop: CASSCREPDQPQHF. Written as DNA, the CDR3 is TGCGCCAGCAGCTGCAGGGAGCCCGATCAGCCCCAGCATTTT.